The 27 T cell receptor beta chains presented below share a single source sample, sequenced in a study of cytomegalovirus exposure and HLA in healthy donors (dated by TCRdb to the late 2010s). Receptor libraries were prepared by the immunoSEQ multiplex PCR assay. For the multiplex PCR, a mixture combining 60 forward primers for TCR Vbeta segments and 13 reverse primers for TCR Jbeta segments was used. Imported from immuneACCESS, the table was reduced by TCRdb to in-frame sequences with V and J called. These copies leave out some clones; in studies compared against another copy, an unresolved V gene accounts for under half, and the cause of the remainder is not known. In all, the sample holds hundreds of thousands of clones, and approximately 80% of those were seen once. Roughly 0.7% of the sample goes to the ten largest clones. The source material was PBMCs. The receptors derive from a boy aged 2-9 years in good health and CMV-seronegative.

J is TRBJ2-3 and V is TRBV4-1; TRBD2 matches at 9 bases. Unmatched junction bases numbered 12, after V lost 3 bases and J lost 5 bases. The CDR3 consists of 17 residues. CDR1 is MGHRA, CDR2 YSYEKL, per germline. CDR3 amino acids: CASSHDRAGGSGDTQYF. CDR3 in DNA: TGCGCCAGCAGCCACGACCGGGCGGGAGGGTCGGGAGATACGCAGTATTTT.

The V call is TRBV25-1, the J call TRBJ2-1, with 8 bases lining up with TRBD1. V dropped 6 bases and J dropped 8; count of bases not matched to a gene: 6. Germline lookup yields CDR1 MGHDK and CDR2 SYGVNS. The CDR3 has 13 residues. CDR3 region: CASRGRGQDEQFF. The CDR3 DNA reads TGTGCCAGCAGGGGCAGGGGGCAGGATGAGCAGTTCTTC.

J is TRBJ2-3 and V is TRBV6-1; D may be TRBD2 (5 bases). Trimming stripped 7 bases from V and 0 bases from J, with 8 bases between. Per germline, CDR1 MNHNS and CDR2 SASEGT. The CDR3 is made up of 13 amino acids. The CDR3 nucleotides are TGTGCCAGCACCGGCGGGAGCACAGATACGCAGTATTTT. Translating gives CASTGGSTDTQYF.

The rearrangement uses TRBV5-1 and TRBJ2-2; 8 bases are shared with TRBD2. This CDR3 spans 15 amino acids. CDR1 is SGHRS and CDR2 is YFSETQ in the germline V gene. The V and J ends lost 1 base and 6 bases, in that order; junction bases with no gene match: 5. The CDR3 nucleotides are TGCGCCAGCAGCTTGAGTTCGGGGGGGGCCGGGGAGCTGTTTTTT. It translates to CASSLSSGGAGELFF.

The CDR3 region has the DNA TGTGCCAGCAGCTTAAGGGGGGACAGGTCCTACAATGAGCAGTTCTTC. Protein: CASSLRGDRSYNEQFF. The rearrangement uses TRBV11-2 and TRBJ2-1, with TRBD1 matching 8 bases. The germline gives CDR1 SGHAT, CDR2 FQNNGV. The CDR3 loop spans 16 amino acids. V lost 2 bases, J lost 1 base, and 4 bases stayed unmatched. Variable domain in full (rest from reference TRBV11-2 and TRBJ2-1): EAGVAQSPRYKIIEKRQSVAFWCNPISGHATLYWYQQILGQGPKLLIQFQNNGVVDDSQLPKDRFSAERLKGVDSTLKIQPAKLEDSAVYLCASSLRGDRSYNEQFFGPGTRLTVL.

This chain links TRBV2 with TRBJ1-1, with 7 nucleotides matching TRBD1. CDR3 length equals 13 residues. Germline assignment: CDR1 SNHLY and CDR2 FYNNEI. V dropped 4 bases and J dropped 1; count of bases not matched to a gene: 0. CDR3 amino acids: CASSGQGNTEAFF. The CDR3 DNA reads as TGTGCCAGCAGTGGACAGGGGAACACTGAAGCTTTCTTT.

This clone has only a few counts. J is TRBJ1-5 and V is TRBV6-5, with D hard to call. With 8 bases removed from V and 11 bases from J, the gap between germline ends came to 13 bases. The CDR3 has 11 amino acids. CDR1 is MNHEY, CDR2 SVGAGI, per germline. In DNA, the CDR3 is TGTGCCAGCTCAGAGGGAGCGTCCCAGCATTTT. Protein sequence: CASSEGASQHF.

This clone was counted a single time. This chain uses TRBV19 with TRBJ1-5, with 10 bases matching TRBD1. The V gene's germline CDR1 is LNHDA and CDR2 SQIVND (reference sequence). Trimming at V came to 1 base and at J to 2 bases, leaving 5 bases not matched to a gene. The CDR3 length is 17 residues. CDR3 in DNA: TGTGCCAGTAGTATAGGATTCGGGACAGGGGGCAATCAGCCCCAGCATTTT. As protein: CASSIGFGTGGNQPQHF.

This sequence joins TRBV10-1 and TRBJ2-7; TRBD2 might be the D (6 bases). The CDR3 length is 11 residues. Germline CDR1 and CDR2: WNHNN and SYGVQD (reference sequence). Deletions cut 4 bases from V and 11 bases from J, with 12 bases between. CDR3: CASSADGSKYF. The CDR3 region has the DNA TGCGCCAGCAGTGCAGACGGGAGTAAGTACTTC.

This chain links TRBV27 with TRBJ2-1; D may be TRBD2 (6 bases). This CDR3 has 18 residues. In germline, CDR1 is MNHEY, CDR2 SMNVEV (reference sequence). The V end lost 3 bases, the J end lost 0 bases, and 18 bases lay between the germline ends. The CDR3 DNA reads TGTGCCAGCAGTTTCGGGGGAGTAGGCGATAGCTCCTACAATGAGCAGTTCTTC. As protein: CASSFGGVGDSSYNEQFF.

This chain links TRBV5-6 with TRBJ2-7; D is perhaps TRBD2 (5 bases). This CDR3 spans 15 amino acids. Trimming left V 2 bases short and J 0 bases short, with 12 bases between. Germline V gene data show CDR1 as SGHDT and CDR2 as YYEEEE. The CDR3 DNA sequence: TGTGCCAGCAGCTTTGGTGCTAGCAGCTCCTACGAGCAGTACTTC. It is translated as CASSFGASSSYEQYF.

The genes are TRBV11-2 and TRBJ1-2; D possibly corresponds to TRBD1 (5 bases). Trimming took off 1 base at V and 2 bases at J, with 11 bases between the two ends. Germline V lookup: CDR1 SGHAT, CDR2 FQNNGV. This CDR3 region has 15 residues. In nucleotides, the CDR3 is TGTGCCAGCAGCTTAGTCTTCGGGGGAAACTATGGCTACACCTTC. It yields the protein CASSLVFGGNYGYTF.

Concerning this clone itself: A read error may produce the germline difference seen at one junction end. The J gene is TRBJ2-1, the V gene TRBV7-7; TRBD2 matches at 11 bases. Germline values: CDR1 SSHAT, CDR2 FNYEAQ (reference sequence). The CDR3 consists of 14 residues. The CDR3 region has the DNA TGTGCTAGCAGCATGACTAGCGGGAACAATGAGCAGTTCTTC. Residues: CASSMTSGNNEQFF.

The V call is TRBV4-2, the J call TRBJ1-2; 8 bases align to TRBD1. Germline V lookup: CDR1 LGHNA, CDR2 YNFKEQ. This CDR3 spans 12 amino acids. V lost 10 bases, J lost 7 bases, and 8 bases stayed unmatched. The CDR3 loop is CATLRDRSGYTF. DNA of the CDR3: TGTGCCACCCTCCGGGACAGGTCTGGCTACACCTTC.

The V gene is TRBV5-6, the J gene TRBJ2-7, with 11 positions matching TRBD1. V lost 3 bases to trimming and J lost 5 bases; unmatched junction nucleotides: 7. In germline, CDR1 is SGHDT, CDR2 YYEEEE. This CDR3 is built from 15 residues. CDR3 nucleotide sequence: TGTGCCAGCAGCTCTCCGGGACAGGGGGAGGACGAGCAGTACTTC. Its protein product is CASSSPGQGEDEQYF.

The chain is built from TRBV7-9 and TRBJ2-7, with 7 bases aligning to TRBD2. The germline CDR1 and CDR2 sequences are SEHNR and FQNEAQ (reference sequence). V gave up 1 base and J gave up 6 bases; unmatched junction bases: 6. This CDR3 spans 14 amino acids. The CDR3: CASSLEGGAGEQYF. DNA of the CDR3: TGTGCCAGCAGCTTAGAGGGAGGGGCTGGCGAGCAGTACTTC.

This chain uses TRBV19 with TRBJ1-5; TRBD1 might be the D (6 bases). The length of the CDR3 is 13 residues. From germline, CDR1 is LNHDA and CDR2 SQIVND (reference sequence). V was shortened by 5 bases and J by 7 bases, with 12 bases between the two germline ends. In DNA form, the CDR3 reads TGTGCCAGTAGTGTGGGGGCCAGGCAGCCCCAGCATTTT. It is translated as CASSVGARQPQHF.

CDR3 coding DNA: TGTGCCAGCAGCTTAGGGGTATTGACTAGCGGACGAGGGGATGAGCAGTTCTTC. This encodes CASSLGVLTSGRGDEQFF. This chain links TRBV7-8 with TRBJ2-1; 9 positions match TRBD2. With V trimmed by 1 base and J by 8 bases, 15 bases remained unmatched. This CDR3 is 18 amino acids long. Germline V gene data show CDR1 as SGHVS and CDR2 as FQNEAQ.

J is TRBJ2-2 and V is TRBV15, with a weak D call TRBD1 (6 bases). The CDR3 has 16 residues. V was clipped by 0 bases and J by 0 bases, with 8 bases between them. Per germline, CDR1 LNHNV and CDR2 YYDKDF (reference sequence). CDR3 sequence reads: CATSRDTGSNTGELFF. CDR3 nucleotides: TGTGCCACCAGCAGAGATACAGGGTCGAACACCGGGGAGCTGTTTTTT.

Remarks on this clone: Relative to the germline gene, one junction end is altered; a read error may explain this. The chain combines TRBV7-9 with TRBJ1-5; D is possibly TRBD1 (5 bases). There are 16 residues in the CDR3. Germline CDR1 SEHNR, CDR2 FQNEAQ (reference sequence). DNA of the CDR3: TGTTCCAGCAGCTTAGGGGCCCCGAGCCTCAATCAGCCCCAGCATTTT. It encodes CSSSLGAPSLNQPQHF.

The rearrangement joins TRBV5-4 to TRBJ2-5; TRBD2 might be the D (5 bases). CDR3 length: 12 amino acids. Trimming pared 7 bases from V and 7 bases from J, leaving 14 bases between. Germline lookup yields CDR1 SGHNT and CDR2 YYREEE (reference sequence). The CDR3 region has the DNA TGTGCCAGCGCCCAACTAGAAGGGACCCAGTACTTC. It yields the protein CASAQLEGTQYF.

The J gene is TRBJ2-5, the V gene TRBV11-3, with D possibly being TRBD1 (6 bases). Germline values: CDR1 SGHNT, CDR2 YENEEA. This CDR3 comprises 12 residues. Trimming removed 1 base from V and 7 bases from J, with 7 bases in between. CDR3 protein: CASSLGGGTQYF. CDR3 coding DNA: TGTGCCAGCAGCTTAGGAGGGGGGACCCAGTACTTC. Using reference TRBV11-3 and TRBJ2-5 for the parts outside the CDR3, the full variable domain is EAGVVQSPRYKIIEKKQPVAFWCNPISGHNTLYWYLQNLGQGPELLIRYENEEAVDDSQLPKDRFSAERLKGVDSTLKIQPAELGDSAVYLCASSLGGGTQYFGPGTRLLVL.

The J gene is TRBJ2-5, the V gene TRBV5-6, with D tentatively TRBD2 (5 bases). The J call may be wrong; the DNA end is better matched by TRBJ2-7. This CDR3 is 16 amino acids long. The germline CDR1 and CDR2 sequences are SGHDT and YYEEEE. The CDR3 DNA follows: TGTGCCAGCAGCTTGATGAGGGCACCGGACCACTACGAGCAGTACTTC. Protein product: CASSLMRAPDHYEQYF.

This rearrangement joins TRBV6-1 to TRBJ2-7; D perhaps matches TRBD2 (6 bases). The CDR3 is 13 amino acids. V lost 7 bases, J lost 3 bases, and 13 bases lay in between. Germline V gives CDR1 MNHNS, CDR2 SASEGT. CDR3 coding DNA: TGTGCCAGCAACCCCGTGGGGGGCTACGAGCAGTACTTC. It specifies CASNPVGGYEQYF.

This chain connects TRBV19 to TRBJ2-5, with 8 bases lining up with TRBD1. The J call may not be correct, given that the DNA end is closer to TRBJ2-7. This CDR3 has 15 amino acids. The germline gives CDR1 LNHDA, CDR2 SQIVND (reference sequence). The CDR3 loop reads CASDAGGGSSYEQYF. In nucleotides, the CDR3 is TGTGCCAGTGACGCAGGGGGCGGCTCCTCCTACGAGCAGTACTTC.

This clone has only a few counts. The chain uses TRBV2 and TRBJ1-1; D is unresolved. Germline lookup yields CDR1 SNHLY and CDR2 FYNNEI. V lost 5 bases, J lost 1 base, and 8 bases lay in between. This CDR3 is built from 13 residues. The chain's CDR3 is CASSIGPNTEAFF. CDR3 sequence (DNA): TGTGCCAGCAGTATTGGGCCGAACACTGAAGCTTTCTTT.

For this clone: A junction boundary mismatches the germline segment, possibly from a read error. The chain joins TRBV30 to TRBJ1-1; D is perhaps TRBD1 (5 bases). Germline V gene sequence: CDR1 GTSNPN, CDR2 SVGIG (reference sequence). This CDR3 has 9 amino acids. The CDR3 DNA sequence: TGCCCGACAGTCACTGAAGCTTTCTTT. Its protein product is CPTVTEAFF.